This is a list of T cell receptor beta chains from one sample in a study of T cells in Graves' hyperthyroidism and ophthalmopathy. Each CDR3 protein is one row after TCRdb ran MiXCR on the multiplex PCR reads. The table includes about 400,000 distinct CDR3 sequences, approximately 14% detected once. The specimen was blood. Every receptor here comes from a young man with Graves' ophthalmopathy. CDR3s include the opening cysteine and the closing phenylalanine or tryptophan. Fields, in order: D gene, clone size, V gene, J gene, CDR3 protein, CDR3 DNA. D genes are given only for firm matches. Rows may omit the clone size; those that give it use once, few, many or a size class.

.	.	TRBV9	TRBJ1-1	CASSTSGVDEAFF	TGTGCCAGCAGCACGAGTGGGGTCGATGAAGCTTTCTTT
TRBD2	few	TRBV30	TRBJ2-3	CAWSVGTSGSTDTQYF	TGTGCCTGGAGTGTCGGGACTAGCGGGAGTACAGATACGCAGTATTTT
TRBD1	few	TRBV29-1	TRBJ1-1	CSRTDRVNTEAFF	TGCAGCCGGACGGACAGGGTGAACACTGAAGCTTTCTTT
.	many	TRBV27	TRBJ2-1	CASEIRRGSAYNEQFF	TGTGCCAGCGAAATCCGTAGGGGGTCAGCGTATAATGAGCAGTTCTTC
TRBD1	many	TRBV24-1	TRBJ1-2	CATGDSNYGYTF	TGTGCCACTGGGGACAGTAACTATGGCTACACCTTC
TRBD1	.	TRBV7-9	TRBJ2-3	CASSSGTGTGDTQYF	TGTGCCAGCAGCTCTGGGACAGGGACCGGAGATACGCAGTATTTT
.	few	TRBV24-1	TRBJ1-2	CATPPGQGRGNYGYTF	TGTGCCACCCCACCGGGGCAGGGGAGGGGTAACTATGGCTACACCTTC
TRBD2	.	TRBV27	TRBJ2-1	CASSWPSGSNEQFF	TGTGCCAGCAGTTGGCCTAGCGGTTCCAATGAGCAGTTCTTC
TRBD1	.	TRBV29-1	TRBJ2-5	CSERQGAQETQYF	TGCAGCGAACGACAGGGGGCCCAAGAGACCCAGTACTTC
.	few	TRBV5-1	TRBJ2-4	CASSVTGLLAKNIQYF	TGCGCCAGCAGCGTGACTGGTCTGCTAGCCAAAAACATTCAGTACTTC
.	many	TRBV28	TRBJ2-2	CASSWVGRGAGELFF	TGTGCCAGCAGTTGGGTTGGAAGGGGGGCCGGGGAGCTGTTTTTT
TRBD1	many	TRBV5-1	TRBJ2-1	CASSVGQGLNEQFF	TGCGCCAGCAGCGTGGGACAGGGTCTCAATGAGCAGTTCTTC
.	.	TRBV6-1	TRBJ2-1	CASSSPILLKQFF	TGTGCCAGCAGTAGCCCGATCCTCCTAAAGCAGTTCTTC
TRBD2	.	TRBV9	TRBJ2-7	CASSVVAGANEQYF	TGTGCCAGCAGCGTAGTGGCGGGAGCCAACGAGCAGTACTTC
.	many	TRBV10-2	TRBJ1-1	CASSESRGLNTEAFF	TGCGCCAGCAGTGAGTCCAGGGGTTTGAACACTGAAGCTTTCTTT
TRBD1	.	TRBV6-1	TRBJ1-1	CASSERGQGAVSTEAFF	TGTGCCAGCAGTGAACGGGGACAGGGGGCGGTAAGCACTGAAGCTTTCTTT
TRBD1	few	TRBV30	TRBJ2-2	CAWGQGAPGELFF	TGTGCCTGGGGACAGGGGGCTCCCGGGGAGCTGTTTTTT
TRBD2	.	TRBV7-9	TRBJ2-1	CASSLGLAGEEQFF	TGTGCCAGCAGCTTGGGACTAGCGGGAGAGGAGCAGTTCTTC
.	few	TRBV24-1	TRBJ2-5	CATSSGVETQYF	TGTGCCACCAGCTCAGGGGTAGAGACCCAGTACTTC
TRBD2	few	TRBV7-8	TRBJ2-3	CASSLNNGGARYF	TGTGCCAGCAGCTTAAATAACGGGGGGGCCCGGTATTTT
.	few	TRBV7-3	TRBJ1-2	CASSSTVADDYGYTF	TGTGCCAGCAGCTCCACGGTGGCTGATGACTATGGCTACACCTTC
.	many	TRBV2	TRBJ1-6	CASSDQGGRSPLHF	TGTGCCAGCAGTGACCAGGGCGGGCGGTCACCCCTCCACTTT
.	many	TRBV27	TRBJ1-1	CASSYRGLNTEAFF	TGTGCCAGCAGTTACCGGGGGTTGAACACTGAAGCTTTCTTT
.	many	TRBV12-3/TRBV12-4	TRBJ2-3	CASSLAGAVITDTQYF	TGTGCCAGCAGTTTAGCCGGGGCGGTGATCACAGATACGCAGTATTTT
.	few	TRBV24-1	TRBJ2-2	CATKGNANTGELFF	TGTGCCACCAAGGGTAACGCGAACACCGGGGAGCTGTTTTTT
.	.	TRBV11-3	TRBJ2-2	CASSLFFTGELFF	TGTGCCAGCAGCTTGTTTTTCACCGGGGAGCTGTTTTTT
.	many	TRBV3-1	TRBJ1-6	CASSQDRIYSPLHF	TGTGCCAGCAGCCAAGACAGGATTTATTCACCCCTCCACTTT
TRBD1	.	TRBV24-1	TRBJ2-5	CATSDVNRGETQYF	TGTGCCACCAGTGATGTGAACAGGGGAGAGACCCAGTACTTC
TRBD2	many	TRBV6-1	TRBJ2-1	CATSLAGGSYNEQFF	TGTGCCACTAGCCTAGCGGGAGGGTCCTACAATGAGCAGTTCTTC
TRBD1	.	TRBV5-1	TRBJ2-1	CASSLGQGAFPEQFF	TGCGCCAGCAGCTTGGGACAGGGGGCGTTCCCTGAGCAGTTCTTC
.	many	TRBV6-1	TRBJ1-2	CASSERSENYGYTF	TGTGCCAGCAGTGAAAGGTCCGAGAACTATGGCTACACCTTC
.	many	TRBV10-3	TRBJ2-2	CAISLGNTGELFF	TGTGCCATCAGTTTGGGGAACACCGGGGAGCTGTTTTTT
.	few	TRBV6-1	TRBJ2-6	CAISAGANVLTF	TGTGCCATATCGGCTGGGGCCAACGTCCTGACTTTC
.	.	TRBV6-1	TRBJ2-6	CASSPDVKRSGANVLTF	TGTGCCAGCAGCCCGGACGTGAAGCGCTCTGGGGCCAACGTCCTGACTTTC